These T cell receptor beta chains were read from a single sample in a study of Graves' ophthalmopathy and Graves' hyperthyroidism. One entry per CDR3 protein results from TCRdb running MiXCR on the multiplex PCR reads. The sample lists about 550,000 distinct CDR3 sequences; approximately 35% were seen once. Material: peripheral blood or thyroid tissue (not recorded which). The receptors were sampled from an adult man with Graves' hyperthyroidism. Each CDR3 is given with its conserved first and last residue. A D gene is named only where the DNA matches it firmly. Size is stated for part of the rows, as once, few or many counts, or as a class when the clone is expanded.

D gene: TRBD1
J gene: TRBJ1-2
clone size: many
V gene: TRBV20-1
CDR3 DNA: TGCAGTGCTAGGACAGGGGGACTCAACTATGGCTACACCTTC
CDR3 protein: CSARTGGLNYGYTF

D gene: TRBD1
J gene: TRBJ2-2
clone size: many
V gene: TRBV7-3
CDR3 DNA: TGTGCCAGCAGCTTATTTGCCAACAGGGGATCGAACACCGGGGAGCTGTTTTTT
CDR3 protein: CASSLFANRGSNTGELFF

D gene: TRBD2
J gene: TRBJ2-7
clone size: many
V gene: TRBV20-1
CDR3 DNA: TGCAGTGCCAAACACGCCGGGACTAGCGGGAGCGACCCACTCTTC
CDR3 protein: CSAKHAGTSGSDPLF

D gene: -
J gene: TRBJ2-2
clone size: many
V gene: TRBV7-6
CDR3 DNA: TGTGCCAGCAGCTTAGCCGGGGTAACGAACACCGGGGAGCTGTTTTTT
CDR3 protein: CASSLAGVTNTGELFF

D gene: -
J gene: TRBJ1-3
clone size: -
V gene: TRBV7-2
CDR3 DNA: TGTGCCAGCAGCTTAGCAGGGCTTCACGGAAACACCATATATTTT
CDR3 protein: CASSLAGLHGNTIYF

D gene: -
J gene: TRBJ1-2
clone size: many
V gene: TRBV24-1
CDR3 DNA: TGTGCCACCAGTGCCGCGGGACCTTCTAACTATGGCTACACCTTC
CDR3 protein: CATSAAGPSNYGYTF

D gene: -
J gene: TRBJ2-5
clone size: -
V gene: TRBV20-1
CDR3 DNA: TGCAGTGCTAGACACATACGGGGGGCCCCTTGGGCCCAGTACTTC
CDR3 protein: CSARHIRGAPWAQYF

D gene: -
J gene: TRBJ1-2
clone size: -
V gene: TRBV29-1
CDR3 DNA: TGCAGCGTATGGGACGAACCCTATGGCTACACCTTC
CDR3 protein: CSVWDEPYGYTF

D gene: -
J gene: TRBJ1-2
clone size: many
V gene: TRBV12-3/TRBV12-4
CDR3 DNA: TGTGCCAGCAGCCGAGGGTCCTATGGCTACACCTTC
CDR3 protein: CASSRGSYGYTF

D gene: -
J gene: TRBJ2-7
clone size: -
V gene: TRBV7-2
CDR3 DNA: TGTGCCAGCAGCCCCACCCCGGACGGACGAGCTGAGCAGTACTTC
CDR3 protein: CASSPTPDGRAEQYF

D gene: -
J gene: TRBJ1-2
clone size: -
V gene: TRBV6-5
CDR3 DNA: TGTGCCAGCAAGGATGTCTGGGGAGGCTATGGCTACACCTTC
CDR3 protein: CASKDVWGGYGYTF

D gene: -
J gene: TRBJ2-7
clone size: -
V gene: TRBV29-1
CDR3 DNA: TGCAGCGTCCTCGGGGAGTACGAGCAGTACTTC
CDR3 protein: CSVLGEYEQYF

D gene: -
J gene: TRBJ1-1
clone size: many
V gene: TRBV19
CDR3 DNA: TGTGCCAGTAGTATAGATTCAGAGAACACTGAAGCTTTCTTT
CDR3 protein: CASSIDSENTEAFF

D gene: -
J gene: TRBJ2-7
clone size: -
V gene: TRBV29-1
CDR3 DNA: TGCAGCTTGGGAACCCGATGCGAGCAGTACTTC
CDR3 protein: CSLGTRCEQYF

D gene: -
J gene: TRBJ2-7
clone size: few
V gene: TRBV2
CDR3 DNA: TGTGCCAGCAAAGGGGGTACTTCCTACGAGCAGTACTTC
CDR3 protein: CASKGGTSYEQYF

D gene: TRBD1
J gene: TRBJ2-7
clone size: many
V gene: TRBV19
CDR3 DNA: TGTGCCAGTAACGCCGGGACAGGGCCCTACGAGCAGTACTTC
CDR3 protein: CASNAGTGPYEQYF

D gene: -
J gene: TRBJ2-4
clone size: -
V gene: TRBV15
CDR3 DNA: TGTGCCACCAGTCCTAACTCGCAAGCCAAAAACATTCAGTACTTC
CDR3 protein: CATSPNSQAKNIQYF

D gene: -
J gene: TRBJ2-7
clone size: few
V gene: TRBV7-9
CDR3 DNA: TGTGCCAGCAGCGAGCCCTACGAGCAGTGCTTC
CDR3 protein: CASSEPYEQCF

D gene: -
J gene: TRBJ1-1
clone size: once
V gene: TRBV9
CDR3 DNA: TGTGCCAGCAGCGCCCCCCAACAGGGTTCGGACACTGAAGCTTTCTTT
CDR3 protein: CASSAPQQGSDTEAFF

D gene: -
J gene: TRBJ1-2
clone size: once
V gene: TRBV2
CDR3 DNA: TGTGCCAGCAGTGATGGCTACACCTTC
CDR3 protein: CASSDGYTF

D gene: TRBD2
J gene: TRBJ2-5
clone size: -
V gene: TRBV2
CDR3 DNA: TGTGCCAGCAGGCCCCGGACGGGACTAGCGAAAGAGACCCAGTACTTC
CDR3 protein: CASRPRTGLAKETQYF

D gene: TRBD2
J gene: TRBJ2-7
clone size: -
V gene: TRBV19
CDR3 DNA: TGTGCCAGTAGTACCCCGGGACTAGCTGACGAGCAGTACTTC
CDR3 protein: CASSTPGLADEQYF